This TCR beta chain was identified during a study of technical replicates of blood from a handful of donors. Assay used: immunoSEQ multiplex PCR; TCRdb lists only in-frame clones, some missing. The top ten clones hold more than 0.35% of a sample with about 75,000 clones, around 91% of them seen once. The CDR3 contains 15 residues. The germline CDR1 and CDR2 sequences are LNHDA and SQIVND (reference sequence). Unmatched junction bases numbered 4, after V lost 1 base and J lost 3 bases. Sequenced: T cells isolated from PBMCs. The clonotype comes from a human donor in good health. Some clones in this sample may be carry-over from other donors' samples. V gene TRBV19 combines with J gene TRBJ2-7, with 9 positions matching TRBD1. CDR3 coding DNA: TGTGCCAGTAGTATAGGGACAGGGGAGATCTACGAGCAGTACTTC. Its protein product is CASSIGTGEIYEQYF.